The rows below give T cell receptor beta chains drawn from one sample of a study of control samples from healthy donors and cancer patients. Clones were read by immunoSEQ multiplex PCR, and TCRdb kept only the in-frame ones, dropping some. This sample has roughly 100,000 clones, with about four fifths found just once. Sample: blood. These receptor sequences come from a woman in her forties or fifties in good health. Each CDR3 is given with its conserved first and last residue. A D gene is named only where the DNA matches it firmly. Clone size is not always given. Where it is, it says once, few, many or a class for expanded clones.

cdr3_aa: CASSQDSGVRDTIYF; cdr3_nt: TGCGCCAGCAGCCAAGATTCAGGGGTCAGGGACACCATATATTTT; d_call: .; j_call: TRBJ1-3; v_call: TRBV4-3; clone_size: .
cdr3_aa: CASTAGATEAFF; cdr3_nt: TGTGCCAGCACCGCTGGGGCCACTGAAGCTTTCTTT; d_call: .; j_call: TRBJ1-1; v_call: TRBV12-3/TRBV12-4; clone_size: .
cdr3_aa: CASSPGQSYNQPQHF; cdr3_nt: TGTGCCAGCTCACCAGGGCAGAGCTATAATCAGCCCCAGCATTTT; d_call: .; j_call: TRBJ1-5; v_call: TRBV18; clone_size: .
cdr3_aa: CASSLAGTRDQPQHF; cdr3_nt: TGCGCCAGCAGCTTGGCCGGGACACGAGATCAGCCCCAGCATTTT; d_call: .; j_call: TRBJ1-5; v_call: TRBV5-1; clone_size: .
cdr3_aa: CASSHDRSNQPQHF; cdr3_nt: TGTGCCAGCTCACATGACAGGAGCAATCAGCCCCAGCATTTT; d_call: .; j_call: TRBJ1-5; v_call: TRBV18; clone_size: .
cdr3_aa: CASTQDGGGNTQYF; cdr3_nt: TGCGCCAGCACCCAGGACGGGGGCGGGAATACGCAGTATTTT; d_call: .; j_call: TRBJ2-3; v_call: TRBV5-1; clone_size: .
cdr3_aa: CASSFDTAYEQYF; cdr3_nt: TGTGCCAGCAGTTTTGACACAGCTTACGAGCAGTACTTC; d_call: .; j_call: TRBJ2-7; v_call: TRBV12-3/TRBV12-4; clone_size: .
cdr3_aa: CASSSAAGDLETQYF; cdr3_nt: TGTGCCAGCAGTTCGGCAGCGGGGGATCTAGAGACCCAGTACTTC; d_call: TRBD2; j_call: TRBJ2-5; v_call: TRBV6-2/TRBV6-3; clone_size: .
cdr3_aa: CASSLGIGETGVYTF; cdr3_nt: TGTGCCAGCAGCTTAGGCATTGGGGAGACAGGCGTCTACACCTTC; d_call: .; j_call: TRBJ1-2; v_call: TRBV11-2; clone_size: .
cdr3_aa: CASSLWDQPPGDTQYF; cdr3_nt: TGTGCCAGCAGTTTGTGGGACCAGCCCCCGGGAGATACGCAGTATTTT; d_call: .; j_call: TRBJ2-3; v_call: TRBV6-5; clone_size: .
cdr3_aa: CASSLDRVKPGLETQYF; cdr3_nt: TGTGCCAGCAGCTTAGATCGGGTGAAACCCGGGTTGGAGACCCAGTACTTC; d_call: .; j_call: TRBJ2-5; v_call: TRBV11-3; clone_size: .
cdr3_aa: CASSQAGTGPYEQYF; cdr3_nt: TGTGCCAGCAGCCAAGCCGGGACAGGGCCCTACGAGCAGTACTTC; d_call: TRBD1; j_call: TRBJ2-7; v_call: TRBV4-2; clone_size: .
cdr3_aa: CASSIEERPQHF; cdr3_nt: TGTGCCAGTAGTATAGAAGAGAGGCCCCAGCATTTT; d_call: .; j_call: TRBJ1-5; v_call: TRBV19; clone_size: .
cdr3_aa: CASRLLGEKLFF; cdr3_nt: TGTGCAAGTCGCCTCTTGGGGGAAAAACTGTTTTTT; d_call: .; j_call: TRBJ1-4; v_call: TRBV12-2; clone_size: .
cdr3_aa: CASSLYGGEDTQYF; cdr3_nt: TGTGCCAGCAGCTTGTACGGGGGCGAGGATACGCAGTATTTT; d_call: .; j_call: TRBJ2-3; v_call: TRBV5-6; clone_size: .
cdr3_aa: CASSTSGTLGYTF; cdr3_nt: TGTGCCAGTAGTACCTCCGGGACACTTGGCTACACCTTC; d_call: .; j_call: TRBJ1-2; v_call: TRBV19; clone_size: .
cdr3_aa: CASSSAGDNEQFF; cdr3_nt: TGTGCCAGCAGCTCCGCGGGCGACAATGAGCAGTTCTTC; d_call: .; j_call: TRBJ2-1; v_call: TRBV7-3; clone_size: .
cdr3_aa: CASSPIGTSSYEQYF; cdr3_nt: TGTGCCAGCTCACCTATCGGGACAAGCTCCTACGAGCAGTACTTC; d_call: .; j_call: TRBJ2-7; v_call: TRBV18; clone_size: .
cdr3_aa: CASSITPGIVHIYNEQFF; cdr3_nt: TGTGCCAGCAGCATTACTCCAGGGATAGTCCATATCTACAATGAGCAGTTCTTC; d_call: .; j_call: TRBJ2-1; v_call: TRBV11-3; clone_size: once
cdr3_aa: CASSLGTGGHNEQFF; cdr3_nt: TGCGCCAGCAGCTTGGGGACAGGGGGTCACAATGAGCAGTTCTTC; d_call: TRBD1; j_call: TRBJ2-1; v_call: TRBV5-1; clone_size: .
cdr3_aa: CASKLVSAQHF; cdr3_nt: TGTGCCAGCAAACTGGTATCAGCCCAGCATTTT; d_call: .; j_call: TRBJ1-5; v_call: TRBV27; clone_size: .
cdr3_aa: CASRTGAFNSPLHF; cdr3_nt: TGTGCCAGCCGAACAGGGGCCTTTAATTCACCCCTCCACTTT; d_call: TRBD1; j_call: TRBJ1-6; v_call: TRBV6-5; clone_size: .
cdr3_aa: CSARVGLEQYF; cdr3_nt: TGCAGTGCTAGAGTAGGTTTGGAGCAGTACTTC; d_call: .; j_call: TRBJ2-7; v_call: TRBV20-1; clone_size: .
cdr3_aa: CASSLGLAGIYEQYF; cdr3_nt: TGTGCCAGCAGCCTAGGACTAGCGGGTATCTACGAGCAGTACTTC; d_call: TRBD2; j_call: TRBJ2-7; v_call: TRBV5-6; clone_size: .
cdr3_aa: CASSSSRTGGNSPLHF; cdr3_nt: TGTGCCAGCAGTTCATCGCGTACAGGGGGTAATTCACCCCTCCACTTT; d_call: TRBD1; j_call: TRBJ1-6; v_call: TRBV7-9; clone_size: once
cdr3_aa: CASSQRQGAVNEQFF; cdr3_nt: TGTGCCAGCAGCCAAAGACAGGGGGCCGTCAATGAGCAGTTCTTC; d_call: TRBD1; j_call: TRBJ2-1; v_call: TRBV3-1/TRBV3-2; clone_size: .
cdr3_aa: CSANAGTGQNTEAFF; cdr3_nt: TGCAGCGCAAACGCCGGGACAGGGCAGAACACTGAAGCTTTCTTT; d_call: TRBD1; j_call: TRBJ1-1; v_call: TRBV29-1; clone_size: once
cdr3_aa: CSVERVGELFF; cdr3_nt: TGCAGCGTCGAGCGGGTCGGGGAGCTGTTTTTT; d_call: .; j_call: TRBJ2-2; v_call: TRBV29-1; clone_size: .
cdr3_aa: CASSNNMNQPQHF; cdr3_nt: TGTGCCAGTAGTAACAACATGAATCAGCCCCAGCATTTT; d_call: .; j_call: TRBJ1-5; v_call: TRBV19; clone_size: .
cdr3_aa: CASSQGSGTEAFF; cdr3_nt: TGTGCCAGCAGCCAAGGGAGTGGCACTGAAGCTTTCTTT; d_call: .; j_call: TRBJ1-1; v_call: TRBV14; clone_size: once
cdr3_aa: CASIRPLAGAGNEQFF; cdr3_nt: TGTGCCAGCATCCGACCACTAGCGGGAGCCGGGAATGAGCAGTTCTTC; d_call: TRBD2; j_call: TRBJ2-1; v_call: TRBV2; clone_size: .
cdr3_aa: CASSLAATNYGYTF; cdr3_nt: TGTGCCAGCAGCCTGGCGGCAACTAACTATGGCTACACCTTC; d_call: .; j_call: TRBJ1-2; v_call: TRBV5-4; clone_size: .
cdr3_aa: CASSLSGGFSYNEQFF; cdr3_nt: TGTGCCAGCAGCTTGAGCGGGGGCTTTTCCTACAATGAGCAGTTCTTC; d_call: TRBD2; j_call: TRBJ2-1; v_call: TRBV5-6; clone_size: .
cdr3_aa: CASSEAVGPQGSEQYF; cdr3_nt: TGTGCCAGCAGTGAAGCCGTTGGGCCACAGGGGAGCGAGCAGTACTTC; d_call: TRBD1; j_call: TRBJ2-7; v_call: TRBV6-1; clone_size: once
cdr3_aa: CASSFPSTDTQYF; cdr3_nt: TGCGCCAGCAGCTTCCCTAGCACAGATACGCAGTATTTT; d_call: .; j_call: TRBJ2-3; v_call: TRBV5-1; clone_size: .
cdr3_aa: CASGRQGYEQYF; cdr3_nt: TGTGCCAGCGGCCGACAGGGTTACGAGCAGTACTTC; d_call: TRBD1; j_call: TRBJ2-7; v_call: TRBV9; clone_size: .
cdr3_aa: CASRDWTGELFF; cdr3_nt: TGTGCCAGCCGCGACTGGACCGGGGAGCTGTTTTTT; d_call: .; j_call: TRBJ2-2; v_call: TRBV7-2; clone_size: medium-sized
cdr3_aa: CASSLAPPGQATAKNIQYF; cdr3_nt: TGTGCCAGCAGCTTAGCCCCCCCCGGTCAGGCGACAGCCAAAAACATTCAGTACTTC; d_call: .; j_call: TRBJ2-4; v_call: TRBV7-2; clone_size: .
cdr3_aa: CASSTGRADTQYF; cdr3_nt: TGTGCCAGCAGTACCGGGCGGGCAGATACGCAGTATTTT; d_call: .; j_call: TRBJ2-3; v_call: TRBV12-3/TRBV12-4; clone_size: once
cdr3_aa: CASSRAAMGYNSPLHF; cdr3_nt: TGTGCCAGCAGTCGTGCTGCAATGGGGTATAATTCACCCCTCCACTTT; d_call: .; j_call: TRBJ1-6; v_call: TRBV27; clone_size: .
cdr3_aa: CASSLSVAASDQPQHF; cdr3_nt: TGTGCCAGCAGTTTATCTGTGGCAGCCAGTGATCAGCCCCAGCATTTT; d_call: .; j_call: TRBJ1-5; v_call: TRBV28; clone_size: .
cdr3_aa: CASSSALNEQFF; cdr3_nt: TGTGCCAGCAGCTCCGCCCTTAATGAGCAGTTCTTC; d_call: .; j_call: TRBJ2-1; v_call: TRBV7-3; clone_size: .
cdr3_aa: CASSWGQGAQPQHF; cdr3_nt: TGTGCCAGCAGTTGGGGACAGGGCGCTCAGCCCCAGCATTTT; d_call: TRBD1; j_call: TRBJ1-5; v_call: TRBV6-5; clone_size: .